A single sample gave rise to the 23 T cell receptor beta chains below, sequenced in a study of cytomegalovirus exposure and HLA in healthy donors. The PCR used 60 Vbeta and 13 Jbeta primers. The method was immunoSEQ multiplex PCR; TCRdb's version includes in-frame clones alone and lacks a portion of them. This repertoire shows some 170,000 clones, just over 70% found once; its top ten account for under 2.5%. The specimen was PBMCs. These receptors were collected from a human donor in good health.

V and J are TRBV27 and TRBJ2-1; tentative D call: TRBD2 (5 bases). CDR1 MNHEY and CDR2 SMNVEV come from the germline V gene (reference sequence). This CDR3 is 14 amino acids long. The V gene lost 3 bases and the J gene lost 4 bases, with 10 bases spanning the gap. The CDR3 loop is CASSFGRTYNEQFF. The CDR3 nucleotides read TGTGCCAGCAGTTTCGGGCGGACTTACAATGAGCAGTTCTTC.

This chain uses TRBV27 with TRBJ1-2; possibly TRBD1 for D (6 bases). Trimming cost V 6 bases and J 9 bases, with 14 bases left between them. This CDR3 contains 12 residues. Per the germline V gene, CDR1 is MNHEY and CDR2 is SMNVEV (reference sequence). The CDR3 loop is CASSPNRERYTF. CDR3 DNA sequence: TGTGCCAGCAGCCCAAACAGGGAACGCTACACCTTC.

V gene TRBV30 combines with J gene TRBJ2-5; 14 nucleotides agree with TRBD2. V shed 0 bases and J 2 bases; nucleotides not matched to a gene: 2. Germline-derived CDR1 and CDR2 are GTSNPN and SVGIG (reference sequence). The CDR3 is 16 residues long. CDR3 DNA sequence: TGTGCCTGGAGTGTAGGGACTAGCGGGGGACAAGAGACCCAGTACTTC. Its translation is CAWSVGTSGGQETQYF.

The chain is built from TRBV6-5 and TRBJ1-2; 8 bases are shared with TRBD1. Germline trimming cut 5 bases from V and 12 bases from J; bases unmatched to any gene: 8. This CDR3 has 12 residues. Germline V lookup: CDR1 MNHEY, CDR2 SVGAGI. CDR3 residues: CASSAGQGRNTF. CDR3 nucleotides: TGTGCCAGCAGTGCCGGACAGGGACGGAACACCTTC.

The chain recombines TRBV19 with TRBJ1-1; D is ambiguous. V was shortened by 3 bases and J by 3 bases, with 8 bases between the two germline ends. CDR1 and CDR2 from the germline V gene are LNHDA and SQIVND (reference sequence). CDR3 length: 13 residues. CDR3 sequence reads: CASSIPGYTEAFF. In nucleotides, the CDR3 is TGTGCCAGTAGTATCCCGGGGTACACTGAAGCTTTCTTT.

As DNA, the CDR3 is TGTGCCAGCAGCTTGAAGACAGGGTACACCGGGGAGCTGTTTTTT. Translation: CASSLKTGYTGELFF. V usage is TRBV5-4 and J usage is TRBJ2-2; 7 bases agree with TRBD1. The germline V gene has CDR1 SGHNT and CDR2 YYREEE (reference sequence). V lost 1 base to trimming and J lost 3 bases; unmatched junction nucleotides: 3. The CDR3 is made up of 15 amino acids.

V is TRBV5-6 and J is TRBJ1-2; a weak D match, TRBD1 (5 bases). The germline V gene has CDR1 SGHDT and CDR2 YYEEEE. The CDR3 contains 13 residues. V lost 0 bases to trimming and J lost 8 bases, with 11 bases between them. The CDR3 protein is CASSLATGDGYTF. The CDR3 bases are TGTGCCAGCAGCTTGGCCACAGGTGACGGCTACACCTTC.

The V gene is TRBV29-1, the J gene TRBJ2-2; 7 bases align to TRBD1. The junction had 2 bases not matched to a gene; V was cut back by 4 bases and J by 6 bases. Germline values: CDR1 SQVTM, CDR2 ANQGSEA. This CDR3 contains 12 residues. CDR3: CSVAGGSGELFF. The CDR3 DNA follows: TGCAGCGTTGCAGGGGGTTCCGGGGAGCTGTTTTTT.

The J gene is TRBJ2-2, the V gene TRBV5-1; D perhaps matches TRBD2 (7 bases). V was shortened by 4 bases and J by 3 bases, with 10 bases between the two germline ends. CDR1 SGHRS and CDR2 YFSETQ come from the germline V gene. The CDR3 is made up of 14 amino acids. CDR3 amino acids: CASSPGGHTGELFF. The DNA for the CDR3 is TGCGCCAGCAGCCCCGGGGGGCACACCGGGGAGCTGTTTTTT.

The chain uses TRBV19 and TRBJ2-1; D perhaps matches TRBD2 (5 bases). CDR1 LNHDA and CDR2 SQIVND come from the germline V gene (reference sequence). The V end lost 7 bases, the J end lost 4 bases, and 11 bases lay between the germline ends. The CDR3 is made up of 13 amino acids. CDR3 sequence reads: CASMGGSYNEQFF. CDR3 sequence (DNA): TGTGCCAGTATGGGCGGGTCGTACAATGAGCAGTTCTTC. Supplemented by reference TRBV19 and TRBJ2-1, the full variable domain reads DGGITQSPKYLFRKEGQNVTLSCEQNLNHDAMYWYRQDPGQGLRLIYYSQIVNDFQKGDIAEGYSVSREKKESFPLTVTSAQKNPTAFYLCASMGGSYNEQFFGPGTRLTVL.

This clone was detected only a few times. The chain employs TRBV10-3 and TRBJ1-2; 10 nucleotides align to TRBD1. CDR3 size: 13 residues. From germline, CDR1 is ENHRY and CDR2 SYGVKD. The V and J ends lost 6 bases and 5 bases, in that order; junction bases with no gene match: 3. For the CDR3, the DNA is TGTGCCATCAGCCCGGGACAGGGGTATGGCTACACCTTC. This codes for CAISPGQGYGYTF.

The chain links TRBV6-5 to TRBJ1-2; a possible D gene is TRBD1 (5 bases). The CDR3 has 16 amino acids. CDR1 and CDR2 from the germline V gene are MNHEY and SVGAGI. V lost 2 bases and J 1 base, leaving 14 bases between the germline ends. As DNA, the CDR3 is TGTGCCAGCAGTTACGGGGAGGAGGGGTTTAACTATGGCTACACCTTC. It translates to CASSYGEEGFNYGYTF.

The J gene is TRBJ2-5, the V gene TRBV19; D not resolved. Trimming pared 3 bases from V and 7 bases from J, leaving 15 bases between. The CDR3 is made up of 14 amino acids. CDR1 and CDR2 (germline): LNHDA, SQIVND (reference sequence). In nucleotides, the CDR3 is TGTGCCAGTAGTATCGCGGCCGCCTCATGGACCCAGTACTTC. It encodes CASSIAAASWTQYF.

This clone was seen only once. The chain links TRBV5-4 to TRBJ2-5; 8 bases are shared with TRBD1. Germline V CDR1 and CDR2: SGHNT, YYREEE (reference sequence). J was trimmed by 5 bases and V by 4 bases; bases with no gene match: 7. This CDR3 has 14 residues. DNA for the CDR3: TGTGCCAGCAGCGGACAGGGAAGCGTCGAGACCCAGTACTTC. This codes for CASSGQGSVETQYF.

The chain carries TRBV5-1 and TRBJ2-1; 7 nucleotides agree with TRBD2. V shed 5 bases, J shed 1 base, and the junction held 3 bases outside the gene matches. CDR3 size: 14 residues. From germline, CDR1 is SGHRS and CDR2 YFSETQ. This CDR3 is CASSIGGSYNEQFF. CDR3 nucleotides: TGCGCCAGCAGTATCGGGGGGTCCTACAATGAGCAGTTCTTC.

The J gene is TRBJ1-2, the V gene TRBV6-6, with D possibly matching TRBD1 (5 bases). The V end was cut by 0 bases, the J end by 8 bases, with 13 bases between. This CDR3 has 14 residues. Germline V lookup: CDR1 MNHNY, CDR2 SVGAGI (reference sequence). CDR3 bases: TGTGCCAGCAGTTACTCGGAGGGGCCTTTGGGCTACACCTTC. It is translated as CASSYSEGPLGYTF.

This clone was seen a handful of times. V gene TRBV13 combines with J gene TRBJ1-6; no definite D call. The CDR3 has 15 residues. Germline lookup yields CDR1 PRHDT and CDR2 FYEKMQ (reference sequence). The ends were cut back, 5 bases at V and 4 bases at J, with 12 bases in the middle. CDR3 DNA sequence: TGTGCCAGCAGCCTCCGGGAACCTTATAATTCACCCCTCCACTTT. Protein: CASSLREPYNSPLHF.

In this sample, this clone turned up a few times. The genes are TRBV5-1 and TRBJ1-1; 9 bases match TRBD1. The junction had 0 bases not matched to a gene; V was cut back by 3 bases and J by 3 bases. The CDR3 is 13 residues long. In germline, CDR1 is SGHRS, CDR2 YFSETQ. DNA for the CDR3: TGCGCCAGCAGCTGGACAGGGGACACTGAAGCTTTCTTT. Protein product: CASSWTGDTEAFF.

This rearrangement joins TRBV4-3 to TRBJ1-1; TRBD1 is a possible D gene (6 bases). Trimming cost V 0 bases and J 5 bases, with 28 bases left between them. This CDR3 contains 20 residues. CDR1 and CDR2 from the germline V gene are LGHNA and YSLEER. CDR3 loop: CASSQDGPLAEARGGTEAFF. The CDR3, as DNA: TGCGCCAGCAGCCAAGATGGCCCCCTGGCGGAGGCGAGAGGGGGTACTGAAGCTTTCTTT.

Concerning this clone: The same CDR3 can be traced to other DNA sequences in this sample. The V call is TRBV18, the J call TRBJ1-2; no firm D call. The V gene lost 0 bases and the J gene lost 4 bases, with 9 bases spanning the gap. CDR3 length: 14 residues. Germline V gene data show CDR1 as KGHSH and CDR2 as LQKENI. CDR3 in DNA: TGTGCCAGCTCACCACCATCTGGGAGCTATGGCTACACCTTC. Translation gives CASSPPSGSYGYTF.

In DNA, the CDR3 is TGTGCCAGCAGTGACGGACAGGGCTCCTACGAGCAGTACTTC. This sequence encodes CASSDGQGSYEQYF. V gene TRBV6-6 combines with J gene TRBJ2-7, with 8 bases fitting TRBD1. CDR1 is MNHNY, CDR2 SVGAGI, per germline (reference sequence). Losses at the gene ends were 5 bases for V and 0 bases for J; bases not matched to a gene: 3. The CDR3 has 14 residues.

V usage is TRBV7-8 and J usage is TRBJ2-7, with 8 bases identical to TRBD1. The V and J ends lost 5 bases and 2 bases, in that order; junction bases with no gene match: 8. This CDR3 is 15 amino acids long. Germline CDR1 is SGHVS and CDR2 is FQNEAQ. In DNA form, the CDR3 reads TGTGCCAGCAGCCCAGGACAGGGATTGACCTACGAGCAGTACTTC. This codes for CASSPGQGLTYEQYF.

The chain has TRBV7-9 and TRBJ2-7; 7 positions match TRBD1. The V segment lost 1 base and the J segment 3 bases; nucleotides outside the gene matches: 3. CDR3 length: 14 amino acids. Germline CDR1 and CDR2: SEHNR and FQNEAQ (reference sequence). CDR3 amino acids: CASSLGGQFYEQYF. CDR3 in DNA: TGTGCCAGCAGCTTAGGGGGACAGTTCTACGAGCAGTACTTC.